This T cell receptor beta chain was sequenced for a study of T-cell reconstitution after alpha-beta-depleted transplantation in children. The CDR3 loop spans 13 amino acids. Trimming left V 5 bases short and J 6 bases short, with 14 bases between. Germline lookup yields CDR1 SGHVT and CDR2 SQSDAQ. Study-wide results and caveats: A year post-transplant, T-cell counts and diversity derived mostly from newly produced T cells. Alpha-beta T cells about two months after transplant reportedly derived from several hundred expanded graft clones.

About this clonotype: The antigen remains unidentified.

Unique molecular identifiers were incorporated when the TCRbeta library was constructed. TCRdb fed the PCR reads into MiXCR, producing one record per CDR3 protein. The table includes 300,000 to 350,000 distinct CDR3 sequences, approximately 23% detected once. The receptor was derived from a male patient aged 10 to 17 who had a stem cell transplant for acute lymphoblastic leukemia, so the T cells may come from the graft donor. This chain connects TRBV7-4 to TRBJ2-7; maybe TRBD2 (5 bases). The sample was PBMCs, mostly from graft donor cells, taken 180 days after TCRalphabeta/CD19-depleted stem cell transplant. CDR3 sequence (DNA): TGTGCCAGCAGCCCGCGTCTAGGGAGCGAGCAGTACTTC. Translating it yields CASSPRLGSEQYF.